This T cell receptor (beta chain) was retrieved from a study of T cell changes during pregnancy in multiple sclerosis. Germline CDR1 is SGHTA and CDR2 is FQGNSA. The CDR3 is 13 residues long. With 5 bases clipped from V and 8 bases from J, the junction kept 1 base outside the gene matches. TCRdb keeps only in-frame clones here, not all; method: immunoSEQ multiplex PCR. The sample holds some 60,000 clones, about nine tenths seen once. The chain employs TRBV7-2 and TRBJ2-1; TRBD2 matches 12 bases. This clonotype was obtained from a female donor in good health, enrolled as a control in a pregnancy study. Sequencing was performed on peripheral blood, taken in the first trimester of pregnancy. The DNA of the CDR3 is TGTGCCAGCAGCCGACTAGCGGGGGATGAGCAGTTCTTC. Its translation is CASSRLAGDEQFF. Variable domain in full (rest from reference TRBV7-2 and TRBJ2-1): GAGVSQSPSNKVTEKGKDVELRCDPISGHTALYWYRQSLGQGLEFLIYFQGNSAPDKSGLPSDRFSAERTGGSVSTLTIQRTQQEDSAVYLCASSRLAGDEQFFGPGTRLTVL.